The rows below give T cell receptor beta chains drawn from one sample of a study of T cells after posttransplantation cyclophosphamide. Assay: immunoSEQ multiplex PCR; the TCRdb copy retains only in-frame clones and omits some. The sample has 10,000 or so clones; around 80% are singletons. This specimen consisted of PBMCs, obtained around 2,000 days after a stem cell transplant with posttransplant cyclophosphamide. The source is a female patient between 40 and 55 years old who received an allogeneic stem cell transplant from a related donor, was CMV-positive, and had no GVHD. Among the T cells, some may be from the graft donor. CDR3s leave out the opening cysteine and the closing phenylalanine or tryptophan. Fields, in order: V gene, clone size, J gene, CDR3 protein. Only some rows state a clone size, as once, few, many or a class for expanded clones.

TRBV15	NA	TRBJ2-3	ATTGQGLTDTQY
TRBV19	few	TRBJ1-5	ASSSTGADLPQH
TRBV14	NA	TRBJ1-2	ASSPYTVGGYGYT
TRBV9	NA	TRBJ1-1	ASSVGPGVGGTEAF
TRBV5-1	NA	TRBJ2-2	ASSWGGRANTGELF
TRBV2	NA	TRBJ1-2	ASSEGWGGFGYT
TRBV6-1	NA	TRBJ1-3	ASSADTGNTIY
TRBV27	NA	TRBJ2-2	ASSFEAGGETGELF
TRBV14	NA	TRBJ1-6	ASRSGQAGSPLH
TRBV4-1	once	TRBJ1-5	ASSQGEVEGPQH
TRBV7-9	NA	TRBJ2-7	ASSLAVGGDEQY
TRBV2	NA	TRBJ2-1	ASSEKLAGNYNEQF
TRBV14	NA	TRBJ2-3	ASSQQGTDTQY
TRBV28	NA	TRBJ2-3	ASSSWTSGGADTQY
TRBV5-1	NA	TRBJ1-2	ASSLYNSPGSNYGYT
TRBV10-3	NA	TRBJ2-1	AISDPGTGSDEQF
TRBV6-1	NA	TRBJ2-7	ASSEFRGATRGEQY
TRBV7-2	NA	NA	ASSFRPGQGAYEQY
TRBV4-1	NA	TRBJ2-7	ASSQGSGTTYEQY
TRBV7-9	NA	TRBJ2-1	ASSLVPGNEQF
TRBV27	once	TRBJ1-2	ASSSEVTSDGYT
TRBV5-1	NA	TRBJ1-1	ASSLGGQINTEAF
TRBV18	NA	TRBJ2-1	ASSRRTGTPYNEQF
TRBV2	NA	TRBJ2-5	ASSRTDRAEETQY
TRBV5-1	NA	TRBJ2-1	ASSLGLAGGYNEQF
TRBV7-3	NA	TRBJ2-3	ASSRGLPTDTQY
TRBV6-1	NA	TRBJ2-7	ASSEAGGTAYEQY
TRBV9	NA	TRBJ2-3	ASSVVTSGVDTQY
TRBV27	NA	TRBJ2-3	ASSSRLAGGTDTQY
TRBV7-8	NA	TRBJ2-7	ASSIIGWTGTSSYEQY
TRBV12-5	NA	TRBJ2-3	ASGPKPGIDTQY
TRBV13	NA	TRBJ2-7	ASSHHNFDSYEQY
TRBV5-1	NA	TRBJ2-5	ASSFFEGGGAKETQY
TRBV4-3	NA	TRBJ2-2	ASSPGHATTPGELF
TRBV5-1	NA	TRBJ2-5	ASSPRQKETQY
TRBV7-3	NA	TRBJ1-5	ASSLDRGRNQPQH
TRBV11-2	once	TRBJ2-7	ASSLGPGGPRYEQY
TRBV4-3	NA	TRBJ1-1	ASSLKNTEAF
TRBV5-1	NA	TRBJ2-3	ASSGGVEGVTDTQY
TRBV11-2	NA	TRBJ2-2	ASSPGTSRGGELF
TRBV7-9	NA	TRBJ2-2	ASSSLGTGELF
TRBV7-9	few	TRBJ1-6	ASGGESNSPLH
TRBV9	NA	TRBJ2-2	ASSVGGLRTDRGELF
TRBV5-6	NA	TRBJ2-5	ASSFGQEKRVTQY
TRBV25-1	NA	TRBJ1-1	ASSEGQGSFAEAF
TRBV7-3	once	TRBJ2-1	ASSPNGGAANYNEQF
TRBV9	NA	TRBJ2-7	ASSVDPLRGTGASEQY
TRBV7-8	NA	TRBJ1-2	ASSLKAVVGAGGYT
TRBV7-8	medium-sized	TRBJ1-2	ASSLFSGRKNYGYT
TRBV19	NA	TRBJ2-2	ASSLGTGDTGELF
TRBV5-1	NA	TRBJ2-6	ASSLTPGQESSGANVLT
TRBV5-1	NA	TRBJ1-3	ASSSDREANTIY
TRBV5-5	NA	TRBJ1-1	ASRAGMNMNTEAF
TRBV29-1	NA	TRBJ1-1	SVGQGRHTEAF